These 27 T cell receptor beta chains share one sample of origin, sequenced in a study of T cell changes during pregnancy in multiple sclerosis. Produced via immunoSEQ multiplex PCR; TCRdb's table is partial and in-frame only. The table includes tens of thousands of clones, 92% detected once. Material: peripheral blood, obtained before pregnancy. These receptors were obtained from a female donor with multiple sclerosis, enrolled in a pregnancy study.

The rearrangement links TRBV6-4 to TRBJ1-5, with D unclear. With 3 bases removed from V and 2 bases from J, the gap between germline ends came to 11 bases. The CDR3 length is 15 residues. Germline loops: CDR1 MRHNA, CDR2 SNTAGT. CDR3 DNA: TGTGCCAGCAGTGAGTCCGGGGAGGGCAATCAGCCCCAGCATTTT. This translates into CASSESGEGNQPQHF.

The chain recombines TRBV9 with TRBJ2-3; 8 positions agree with TRBD2. Germline loops: CDR1 SGDLS, CDR2 YYNGEE. V gave up 5 bases and J gave up 3 bases; unmatched junction bases: 5. The CDR3 contains 14 residues. The CDR3 coding sequence is TGTGCCAGCAGTCTCACTAGCGGTACAGATACGCAGTATTTT. Encoded protein: CASSLTSGTDTQYF.

In DNA form, the CDR3 reads TGTGCCAGCAGCCAGGAACCCCCGGACAGCTCGGGGGGCTACACCTTC. This codes for CASSQEPPDSSGGYTF. The V call is TRBV14, the J call TRBJ1-2; TRBD1 might be the D (6 bases). The germline CDR1 and CDR2 sequences are SGHDN and FVKESK. This CDR3 comprises 16 residues. V lost 3 bases and J 8 bases, leaving 22 bases between the germline ends. Complete variable domain (other parts from reference TRBV14 and TRBJ1-2): EAGVTQFPSHSVIEKGQTVTLRCDPISGHDNLYWYRRVMGKEIKFLLHFVKESKQDESGMPNNRFLAERTGGTYSTLKVQPAELEDSGVYFCASSQEPPDSSGGYTFGSGTRLTVV.

The rearrangement joins TRBV9 to TRBJ2-3; no clear D gene. V lost 6 bases to trimming and J lost 0 bases, with 11 bases between them. The germline V gene has CDR1 SGDLS and CDR2 YYNGEE. CDR3 length equals 14 residues. This CDR3 reads CASTSASSTDTQYF. CDR3 DNA: TGTGCCAGCACCAGCGCGTCTAGCACAGATACGCAGTATTTT.

This clone was detected once. V and J are TRBV19 and TRBJ2-1; 7 nucleotides line up with TRBD2. The CDR3 is 16 amino acids. V was pared by 1 base and J by 4 bases, with 7 bases of the junction left unmatched. The V gene's germline CDR1 is LNHDA and CDR2 SQIVND (reference sequence). The CDR3 region has the DNA TGTGCCAGTAGTATAGTTTACGGGGGGACTTACAATGAGCAGTTCTTC. Amino acid sequence: CASSIVYGGTYNEQFF. The variable domain in full, with the rest retrieved from reference TRBV19 and TRBJ2-1, is DGGITQSPKYLFRKEGQNVTLSCEQNLNHDAMYWYRQDPGQGLRLIYYSQIVNDFQKGDIAEGYSVSREKKESFPLTVTSAQKNPTAFYLCASSIVYGGTYNEQFFGPGTRLTVL.

The chain carries TRBV27 and TRBJ2-7, with a tentative D call TRBD2 (6 bases). The length of the CDR3 is 17 residues. The V end lost 2 bases, the J end lost 3 bases, and 20 bases lay between the germline ends. Per the germline V gene, CDR1 is MNHEY and CDR2 is SMNVEV (reference sequence). CDR3 loop: CASSLIGGGGIGYEQYF. Written as DNA, the CDR3 is TGTGCCAGCAGTTTAATTGGAGGTGGGGGGATTGGCTACGAGCAGTACTTC.

This chain joins TRBV5-5 and TRBJ1-2, with D hard to call. V dropped 1 base and J dropped 0 bases, with 10 bases sitting between them. CDR3 length: 15 amino acids. Germline V gives CDR1 SGHKS, CDR2 YYEKEE (reference sequence). The CDR3 DNA is TGTGCCAGCAGCTTGTGGTCAGACACTAACTATGGCTACACCTTC. This sequence encodes CASSLWSDTNYGYTF.

This chain connects TRBV7-6 to TRBJ1-4, with D unclear. CDR1 and CDR2 (germline): SGHVS, FNYEAQ. V lost 2 bases and J lost 2, with 6 bases in between. This CDR3 region has 14 residues. CDR3 DNA: TGTGCCAGCAGCTTACAAGCCACTAATGAAAAACTGTTTTTT. Protein: CASSLQATNEKLFF. Drawing the rest from reference TRBV7-6 and TRBJ1-4, the complete variable domain is GAGVSQSPRYKVTKRGQDVALRCDPISGHVSLYWYRQALGQGPEFLTYFNYEAQQDKSGLPNDRFSAERPEGSISTLTIQRTEQRDSAMYRCASSLQATNEKLFFGSGTQLSVL.

This chain uses TRBV2 with TRBJ2-1, with TRBD2 matching 9 bases. V shed 4 bases and J 4 bases; nucleotides not matched to a gene: 5. The CDR3 sequence is 15 residues long. Germline CDR1 is SNHLY and CDR2 is FYNNEI. The CDR3 loop is CASSVVAGEYNEQFF. The CDR3 region has the DNA TGTGCCAGCAGTGTAGTAGCGGGGGAGTACAATGAGCAGTTCTTC. Supplemented by reference TRBV2 and TRBJ2-1, the full variable domain reads EPEVTQTPSHQVTQMGQEVILRCVPISNHLYFYWYRQILGQKVEFLVSFYNNEISEKSEIFDDQFSVERPDGSNFTLKIRSTKLEDSAMYFCASSVVAGEYNEQFFGPGTRLTVL.

This chain joins TRBV30 and TRBJ2-6; no clear D gene. This CDR3 comprises 15 residues. The germline V gene encodes CDR1 GTSNPN and CDR2 SVGIG (reference sequence). V dropped 4 bases and J dropped 0 bases, with 10 bases sitting between them. The CDR3 region is CAWTAESSGANVLTF. The CDR3 DNA reads TGTGCCTGGACCGCGGAGAGCTCTGGGGCCAACGTCCTGACTTTC.

CDR3 sequence (DNA): TGTGCCAGCAGTTTACTGTTAGCCGGGGAGCTGTTTTTT. Translated, it gives CASSLLLAGELFF. This chain connects TRBV27 to TRBJ2-2; no clear D. This CDR3 comprises 13 residues. The V end was cut by 2 bases, the J end by 6 bases, with 7 bases between. Per the germline V gene, CDR1 is MNHEY and CDR2 is SMNVEV (reference sequence).

The chain is built from TRBV7-2 and TRBJ1-6; TRBD1 agrees at 7 bases. V shed 5 bases and J 9 bases; nucleotides not matched to a gene: 13. Per the germline V gene, CDR1 is SGHTA and CDR2 is FQGNSA. This CDR3 is built from 16 residues. CDR3 sequence (DNA): TGTGCCAGCAGCGCCCGAAGGATACAGGGGAGTTCACCCCTCCACTTT. Translating it yields CASSARRIQGSSPLHF.

J is TRBJ2-5 and V is TRBV11-3; the D gene is possibly TRBD2 (6 bases). V gave up 1 base and J gave up 8 bases, with 8 bases separating them. Looked up from germline, CDR1 is SGHNT and CDR2 is YENEEA. CDR3 size: 12 residues. CDR3 nucleotides: TGTGCCAGCAGCTTAGCGGGGGACACCCAGTACTTC. This sequence encodes CASSLAGDTQYF.

The V and J genes are TRBV11-2 and TRBJ2-5; tentative D call: TRBD1 (5 bases). The CDR3 extends over 18 amino acids. Trimming took off 3 bases at V and 2 bases at J, with 22 bases between the two ends. CDR1 SGHAT and CDR2 FQNNGV come from the germline V gene. CDR3 in DNA: TGTGCCAGCAGCTTGGGGTCCGCGATGGTAGGGGTGCAAGAGACCCAGTACTTC. This encodes CASSLGSAMVGVQETQYF. The whole variable domain, remainder taken from reference TRBV11-2 and TRBJ2-5, is EAGVAQSPRYKIIEKRQSVAFWCNPISGHATLYWYQQILGQGPKLLIQFQNNGVVDDSQLPKDRFSAERLKGVDSTLKIQPAKLEDSAVYLCASSLGSAMVGVQETQYFGPGTRLLVL.

This rearrangement joins TRBV6-1 to TRBJ1-1; the D gene is possibly TRBD1 (5 bases). The CDR3 is 15 residues long. Trimming shortened V by 2 bases and J by 6 bases, and 16 bases separated the two germline ends. CDR1 and CDR2 (germline): MNHNS, SASEGT. In nucleotides, the CDR3 is TGTGCCAGCAGTGAAACCAGGGTGGATGGCGCTGAAGCTTTCTTT. Translation gives CASSETRVDGAEAFF.

This chain joins TRBV5-6 and TRBJ1-6; D may be TRBD1 (5 bases). Germline values: CDR1 SGHDT, CDR2 YYEEEE. Trimming shortened V by 1 base and J by 10 bases, and 6 bases separated the two germline ends. The CDR3 runs to 12 residues. The chain's CDR3 is CASSLRGSPLHF. CDR3 bases: TGTGCCAGCAGCTTGCGGGGGTCACCCCTCCACTTT.

The genes are TRBV6-5 and TRBJ2-7, with a tentative D call TRBD1 (5 bases). CDR3 length: 14 residues. Trimming cost V 0 bases and J 4 bases, with 10 bases left between them. The germline V gene encodes CDR1 MNHEY and CDR2 SVGAGI. This CDR3 reads CASSYSTRVYEQYF. In DNA form, the CDR3 reads TGTGCCAGCAGTTACTCGACCAGGGTATACGAGCAGTACTTC.

This clone was picked up one time. V and J are TRBV7-8 and TRBJ1-4, with TRBD1 identical over 8 bases. After removal of 5 bases from V and 0 bases from J, the junction contained 8 bases not matched to a gene. The CDR3 consists of 17 residues. Germline V lookup: CDR1 SGHVS, CDR2 FQNEAQ. CDR3 residues: CASSPPGQVATNEKLFF. The CDR3, as DNA: TGTGCCAGCAGCCCCCCGGGACAGGTAGCAACTAATGAAAAACTGTTTTTT.

V is TRBV27 and J is TRBJ1-2; D might be TRBD1 (5 bases). CDR1 and CDR2 (germline): MNHEY, SMNVEV (reference sequence). The CDR3 has 17 residues. With 0 bases removed from V and 5 bases from J, the gap between germline ends came to 19 bases. In nucleotides, the CDR3 is TGTGCCAGCAGTTTATCTCGGGGGATGATGTTATCATATGGCTACACCTTC. Protein product: CASSLSRGMMLSYGYTF.

This clone appeared once. The V and J genes are TRBV30 and TRBJ1-1, with D perhaps matching TRBD1 (5 bases). V dropped 3 bases and J dropped 1 base, with 18 bases sitting between them. CDR1 GTSNPN and CDR2 SVGIG come from the germline V gene (reference sequence). The CDR3 sequence is 16 residues long. The CDR3 nucleotides are TGTGCCTGGAGGTTGCAGGGAACTCTTGGGAACACTGAAGCTTTCTTT. It yields the protein CAWRLQGTLGNTEAFF.

V usage is TRBV5-8 and J usage is TRBJ2-2, with D uncertain. This CDR3 region has 13 residues. CDR1 is SGHTS, CDR2 YDEGEE, per germline. The V gene lost 2 bases and the J gene lost 6 bases, with 8 bases spanning the gap. CDR3 loop: CASSFRSAGELFF. The CDR3 DNA reads as TGTGCCAGCAGCTTTCGGTCCGCCGGGGAGCTGTTTTTT.

The chain recombines TRBV5-1 with TRBJ1-5; no reliable D call. This CDR3 is built from 15 residues. The V gene's germline CDR1 is SGHRS and CDR2 YFSETQ. Trimming cost V 4 bases and J 1 base, with 12 bases left between them. CDR3 coding DNA: TGCGCCAGCAGCCTGGGAGGAGGGAGCAATCAGCCCCAGCATTTT. Amino acid sequence: CASSLGGGSNQPQHF.

The rearrangement uses TRBV7-2 and TRBJ2-3; perhaps TRBD2 as D (5 bases). This CDR3 region has 13 residues. The ends were cut back, 6 bases at V and 0 bases at J, with 7 bases in the middle. Germline V lookup: CDR1 SGHTA, CDR2 FQGNSA. The CDR3 DNA reads TGTGCCAGCAGGAGGGCTAGCACAGATACGCAGTATTTT. Protein product: CASRRASTDTQYF.

This clone has only a few counts. The genes are TRBV4-1 and TRBJ2-2, with D perhaps matching TRBD1 (6 bases). In germline, CDR1 is MGHRA, CDR2 YSYEKL. V lost 3 bases to trimming and J lost 4 bases, with 12 bases between them. The CDR3 length is 15 residues. DNA of the CDR3: TGCGCCAGCAGCCAGGGGACATTGGGCACCGGGGAGCTGTTTTTT. Translation: CASSQGTLGTGELFF.

The chain carries TRBV5-6 and TRBJ2-7, with TRBD1 identical over 7 bases. Germline CDR1 is SGHDT and CDR2 is YYEEEE. V dropped 4 bases and J dropped 1; count of bases not matched to a gene: 11. This CDR3 is 16 amino acids long. The CDR3 sequence: CASSALGQSTSYEQYF. For the CDR3, the DNA is TGTGCCAGCAGCGCACTGGGACAGTCCACATCCTACGAGCAGTACTTC.

This clone was found once. This chain links TRBV21-1 with TRBJ1-5; the table's D call TRBD1 went unverified against the DNA. TRBV21-1 is an annotated pseudogene. This CDR3 has 19 residues. The CDR3 is CASSKVRQGKWCGAAPQHF. The DNA for the CDR3 is TGTGCCAGCAGCAAAGTTCGCCAGGGTAAGTGGTGTGGTGCAGCGCCCCAGCATTTT.

J is TRBJ2-7 and V is TRBV11-1; 8 bases fit TRBD1. V shed 6 bases, J shed 2 bases, and the junction held 6 bases outside the gene matches. Germline V CDR1 and CDR2: SGHAT, FQDESV (reference sequence). This CDR3 spans 14 amino acids. CDR3 sequence (DNA): TGTGCCAGCAGTGGGTCGGGACAGGCCTACGAGCAGTACTTC. It codes for CASSGSGQAYEQYF.